Listed here are 14 T cell receptor beta chains from one sample, sequenced in a study of beta chain features in type 1 diabetes. Since all of the isolated RNA was reverse transcribed, expressed TCRB transcripts were what got sequenced. The protocol was immunoSEQ multiplex PCR, while the TCRdb copy is restricted to in-frame clones and leaves out a portion. This sample carries over 120,000 clones, around 13% of them seen once, and the ten largest clones take around 1.2%. The antigens for these receptors are not known. Notes on the study in general: When Type 1 diabetes patients were examined, their TCRB CDR3s proved moderately but significantly shorter in all four CD4+ subsets.

The sample comprised central memory CD4+ T cells from blood. Source of these receptors: a man between 18 and 29 years old with type 1 diabetes.

The rearrangement links TRBV2 to TRBJ1-1; 8 nucleotides align to TRBD1. Germline V gene lookup returns CDR1 SNHLY and CDR2 FYNNEI. V dropped 9 bases and J dropped 4; count of bases not matched to a gene: 4. The CDR3 contains 12 residues. As DNA, the CDR3 is TGTGCCAGACGGACAGGGCGCACTGAAGCTTTCTTT. This sequence encodes CARRTGRTEAFF. Based on the CDR3 plus reference TRBV2 and TRBJ1-1, the full variable domain is EPEVTQTPSHQVTQMGQEVILRCVPISNHLYFYWYRQILGQKVEFLVSFYNNEISEKSEIFDDQFSVERPDGSNFTLKIRSTKLEDSAMYFCARRTGRTEAFFGQGTRLTVV.

The chain has TRBV30 and TRBJ1-1; D gene uncertain. Trimming cost V 2 bases and J 7 bases, with 8 bases left between them. This CDR3 is built from 11 residues. Germline V CDR1 and CDR2: GTSNPN, SVGIG (reference sequence). The CDR3 here is CAWSRGFEAFF. CDR3 DNA: TGTGCCTGGAGTAGAGGCTTTGAAGCTTTCTTT.

This clone occurred a few times. The sample holds other DNA sequences that translate to the same CDR3. This chain joins TRBV7-2 and TRBJ1-5; D ambiguous. CDR3 length: 12 residues. CDR1 is SGHTA, CDR2 FQGNSA, per germline. V lost 2 bases and J 6 bases, leaving 5 bases between the germline ends. CDR3 protein: CASSLFSQPQHF. CDR3 coding DNA: TGTGCCAGCAGCTTATTCAGTCAGCCCCAGCATTTT. Using reference TRBV7-2 and TRBJ1-5 for the parts outside the CDR3, the full variable domain is GAGVSQSPSNKVTEKGKDVELRCDPISGHTALYWYRQSLGQGLEFLIYFQGNSAPDKSGLPSDRFSAERTGGSVSTLTIQRTQQEDSAVYLCASSLFSQPQHFGDGTRLSIL.

The V and J genes are TRBV10-3 and TRBJ1-6; a weak D match, TRBD1 (5 bases). Trimming pared 2 bases from V and 7 bases from J, leaving 18 bases between. This CDR3 spans 17 amino acids. The germline V gene encodes CDR1 ENHRY and CDR2 SYGVKD. The CDR3 is CAISERQAPGTNSPLHF. CDR3 sequence (DNA): TGTGCCATCAGTGAGCGTCAAGCCCCCGGGACCAATTCACCCCTCCACTTT.

This clone has more than one count but fewer than ten. The chain uses TRBV10-3 and TRBJ1-2; D gene unclear. Germline CDR1 is ENHRY and CDR2 is SYGVKD. The CDR3 totals 12 residues. V was cut by 0 bases and J by 7 bases, with 6 bases left in between. This CDR3 reads CAISESTGGYTF. Here the CDR3 DNA reads TGTGCCATCAGTGAGTCAACTGGTGGCTACACCTTC.

The chain combines TRBV5-1 with TRBJ1-3, with unresolved D. Germline lookup yields CDR1 SGHRS and CDR2 YFSETQ. CDR3 size: 13 residues. V shed 0 bases and J shed 3 bases, with 4 bases lying between them. CDR3 protein: CASSLEVGNTIYF. The CDR3 nucleotides read TGCGCCAGCAGCTTGGAGGTTGGAAACACCATATATTTT. The whole variable domain, filled in from reference TRBV5-1 and TRBJ1-3, reads KAGVTQTPRYLIKTRGQQVTLSCSPISGHRSVSWYQQTPGQGLQFLFEYFSETQRNKGNFPGRFSGRQFSNSRSEMNVSTLELGDSALYLCASSLEVGNTIYFGEGSWLTVV.

This clone showed up just a few times. This chain connects TRBV2 to TRBJ1-5, with D hard to call. V dropped 7 bases and J dropped 7 bases, with 11 bases sitting between them. This CDR3 has 12 residues. CDR1 and CDR2 from the germline V gene are SNHLY and FYNNEI. The CDR3 nucleotides are TGTGCCAGCACCAGAGTCGGCCAGCCCCAGCATTTT. It codes for CASTRVGQPQHF.

The rearrangement joins TRBV2 to TRBJ1-4; D possibly corresponds to TRBD1 (5 bases). Germline lookup yields CDR1 SNHLY and CDR2 FYNNEI. V dropped 6 bases and J dropped 6 bases, with 11 bases sitting between them. This CDR3 contains 13 residues. The CDR3 DNA follows: TGTGCCAGCAGAACCGGGACCCATGAAAAACTGTTTTTT. Translating gives CASRTGTHEKLFF.

The rearrangement uses TRBV7-6 and TRBJ1-1, with TRBD1 identical over 9 bases. In germline, CDR1 is SGHVS, CDR2 FNYEAQ. Germline trimming cut 1 base from V and 5 bases from J; bases unmatched to any gene: 2. The CDR3 covers 14 residues. The CDR3 spells CASSLGGQGTEAFF. In DNA, the CDR3 is TGTGCCAGCAGCTTAGGAGGACAGGGGACTGAAGCTTTCTTT.

The rearrangement joins TRBV29-1 to TRBJ1-1, with D possibly matching TRBD1 (5 bases). The V gene lost 5 bases and the J gene lost 4 bases, with 11 bases spanning the gap. The CDR3 consists of 12 residues. Germline loops: CDR1 SQVTM, CDR2 ANQGSEA. The chain's CDR3 is CSVFRESTEAFF. As DNA, the CDR3 is TGCAGCGTTTTCAGGGAGTCCACTGAAGCTTTCTTT.

The rearrangement joins TRBV30 to TRBJ1-1; tentatively, D is TRBD1 (6 bases). This CDR3 is 16 amino acids long. V gave up 2 bases and J gave up 1 base, with 17 bases separating them. CDR1 GTSNPN and CDR2 SVGIG come from the germline V gene (reference sequence). CDR3 bases: TGTGCCTGGAGTCGCGGTCTGGGGGGACAGAACACTGAAGCTTTCTTT. Its translation: CAWSRGLGGQNTEAFF.

J is TRBJ2-3 and V is TRBV7-9; tentative D call: TRBD2 (6 bases). The germline V and J ends were trimmed by 1 base and 6 bases, with 8 bases remaining between them. CDR3 length equals 13 residues. Germline CDR1 SEHNR, CDR2 FQNEAQ (reference sequence). The CDR3 bases are TGTGCCAGCAGCTTAGATGGGGGGGATACGCAGTATTTT. Encoded protein: CASSLDGGDTQYF.

This clone was observed a handful of times. J is TRBJ1-1 and V is TRBV6-4; D ambiguous. Trimming pared 6 bases from V and 1 base from J, leaving 9 bases between. CDR3 size: 13 residues. The V gene's germline CDR1 is MRHNA and CDR2 SNTAGT. The CDR3 DNA reads as TGTGCCAGCAGAGTAGAAAGGAACACTGAAGCTTTCTTT. It codes for CASRVERNTEAFF.

In this sample, this clone turned up a few times. This rearrangement joins TRBV7-2 to TRBJ1-6, with TRBD1 matching over 8 bases. The CDR3 runs to 15 residues. V lost 5 bases, J lost 7 bases, and 7 bases stayed unmatched. Germline CDR1 SGHTA, CDR2 FQGNSA. The CDR3, as DNA: TGTGCCAGCAGCCGAGACAGGGGAGGGAATTCACCCCTCCACTTT. Encoded protein: CASSRDRGGNSPLHF.